One and the same sample provided the 30 T cell receptor beta chains below, sequenced in a study of cytomegalovirus exposure and HLA in healthy donors. 13 Jbeta primers and 60 Vbeta primers were used for the PCR. Clones were sequenced by immunoSEQ multiplex PCR, and TCRdb holds only the in-frame ones, with some missing. The sample lists around 170,000 clones, roughly 85% occurring once. The sequenced sample consisted of PBMCs. Receptors were obtained from a woman in her thirties or forties in good health and CMV-seronegative.

This clone was counted once. The genes are TRBV19 and TRBJ1-5, with 8 nucleotides matching TRBD1. Germline assignment: CDR1 LNHDA and CDR2 SQIVND (reference sequence). V gave up 6 bases and J gave up 4 bases; unmatched junction bases: 17. CDR3 length equals 18 residues. DNA for the CDR3: TGTGCCAGTAGCGTAACATACGCCGGGACAGGCAGAAATCAGCCCCAGCATTTT. The encoded protein is CASSVTYAGTGRNQPQHF.

Note on this clone: The sample has other DNA sequences that encode this CDR3 too. The V call is TRBV5-1, the J call TRBJ1-4, with unresolved D. Trimming removed 1 base at V and 0 bases at J, with 4 bases between. Germline loops: CDR1 SGHRS, CDR2 YFSETQ. The CDR3 loop spans 14 amino acids. This CDR3 is CASSLTATNEKLFF. The CDR3 nucleotides are TGCGCCAGCAGCTTGACAGCAACTAATGAAAAACTGTTTTTT. The full variable domain, rest sourced from reference TRBV5-1 and TRBJ1-4, is KAGVTQTPRYLIKTRGQQVTLSCSPISGHRSVSWYQQTPGQGLQFLFEYFSETQRNKGNFPGRFSGRQFSNSRSEMNVSTLELGDSALYLCASSLTATNEKLFFGSGTQLSVL.

J is TRBJ2-3 and V is TRBV6-1; 7 nucleotides agree with TRBD2. The CDR3 has 15 residues. Germline CDR1 and CDR2: MNHNS and SASEGT. Trimming took 7 bases from V and 2 from J; bases not matched to a gene: 9. Written as DNA, the CDR3 is TGTGCCAGCACCGAACTAGCGAGAACCACAGATACGCAGTATTTT. This codes for CASTELARTTDTQYF.

This CDR3 reads CASIPGGMNTEAFF. The DNA of the CDR3 is TGTGCCAGCATCCCAGGGGGCATGAACACTGAAGCTTTCTTT. The chain carries TRBV19 and TRBJ1-1; 8 positions agree with TRBD1. The CDR3 is made up of 14 amino acids. V lost 9 bases to trimming and J lost 0 bases; unmatched junction nucleotides: 6. The germline CDR1 and CDR2 sequences are LNHDA and SQIVND (reference sequence).

This chain links TRBV5-1 with TRBJ2-5; no reliable D call. This CDR3 has 12 residues. V was clipped by 4 bases and J by 2 bases, with 6 bases between them. Per the germline V gene, CDR1 is SGHRS and CDR2 is YFSETQ. The CDR3 nucleotides read TGCGCCAGCAGCCCCAGGCAAGAGACCCAGTACTTC. Its protein product is CASSPRQETQYF. The whole variable domain, remainder taken from reference TRBV5-1 and TRBJ2-5, is KAGVTQTPRYLIKTRGQQVTLSCSPISGHRSVSWYQQTPGQGLQFLFEYFSETQRNKGNFPGRFSGRQFSNSRSEMNVSTLELGDSALYLCASSPRQETQYFGPGTRLLVL.

This clone has only one observation. This sequence joins TRBV25-1 and TRBJ2-5; TRBD1 matches at 7 bases. Germline V gives CDR1 MGHDK, CDR2 SYGVNS. The CDR3 covers 14 residues. V shed 6 bases and J 5 bases; nucleotides not matched to a gene: 9. CDR3 residues: CASSDRVGPETQYF. The CDR3 DNA sequence: TGTGCCAGCAGCGACAGGGTGGGTCCTGAGACCCAGTACTTC.

This clone was seen a handful of times. The V gene is TRBV5-1, the J gene TRBJ1-4; 8 bases align to TRBD1. J lost 9 bases, V lost 5 bases, and 9 bases had no gene match. This CDR3 has 14 residues. CDR1 and CDR2 from the germline V gene are SGHRS and YFSETQ. CDR3 DNA: TGCGCCAGCAGTCCAGGGGGCGCGGTGAAAAAACTGTTTTTT. Encoded protein: CASSPGGAVKKLFF.

The rearrangement joins TRBV2 to TRBJ2-3; 8 nucleotides agree with TRBD2. CDR1 is SNHLY, CDR2 FYNNEI, per germline. Losses at the gene ends were 10 bases for V and 0 bases for J; bases not matched to a gene: 3. The CDR3 is 13 residues long. The CDR3 sequence is CATLAVSTDTQYF. The CDR3 DNA follows: TGTGCCACACTAGCGGTTAGCACAGATACGCAGTATTTT.

The V call is TRBV6-5, the J call TRBJ1-2; 7 bases align to TRBD1. Germline V gene lookup returns CDR1 MNHEY and CDR2 SVGAGI. Germline trimming cut 6 bases from V and 2 bases from J; bases unmatched to any gene: 3. The CDR3 is 13 amino acids. CDR3 coding DNA: TGTGCCAGCAGCTCGACAGGGAACTATGGCTACACCTTC. Translation: CASSSTGNYGYTF.

This clone has a handful of counts. V and J are TRBV2 and TRBJ2-3, with TRBD2 matching over 8 bases. V gave up 6 bases and J gave up 3 bases; unmatched junction bases: 5. This CDR3 comprises 14 residues. The germline CDR1 and CDR2 sequences are SNHLY and FYNNEI. CDR3 nucleotides: TGTGCCAGCAGGAGGACTAGCCGGACAGATACGCAGTATTTT. Amino acids: CASRRTSRTDTQYF.

This chain uses TRBV5-5 with TRBJ2-7, with D tentatively TRBD2 (6 bases). The CDR3 runs to 20 residues. CDR1 is SGHKS and CDR2 is YYEKEE in the germline V gene (reference sequence). Between the trimmed V and J ends, which lost 3 bases and 3 bases, there was a span of 31 bases. The CDR3 protein is CASSWSPQGGKRGRDYEQYF. DNA for the CDR3: TGTGCCAGCAGCTGGTCCCCCCAGGGCGGGAAAAGAGGGCGAGACTACGAGCAGTACTTC.

The V call is TRBV27, the J call TRBJ2-7; tentative D call: TRBD1 (7 bases). The V and J ends lost 5 bases and 1 base respectively, with 12 bases between them. Germline V gene sequence: CDR1 MNHEY, CDR2 SMNVEV (reference sequence). The CDR3 has 14 amino acids. The CDR3 DNA sequence: TGTGCCAGCAGTGCGCGGGACAGTTCCTACGAGCAGTACTTC. Its translation is CASSARDSSYEQYF.

This chain uses TRBV19 with TRBJ1-1; D remains ambiguous. The CDR3 runs to 14 residues. Trimming cost V 2 bases and J 0 bases, with 7 bases left between them. Germline loops: CDR1 LNHDA, CDR2 SQIVND (reference sequence). CDR3 DNA: TGTGCCAGTAGTATAAATACTTTGAACACTGAAGCTTTCTTT. Translated, it gives CASSINTLNTEAFF.

CDR3 in amino acids: CASSREGTAHYGYTF. The DNA for the CDR3 is TGTGCCAGCTCACGAGAAGGGACAGCTCACTATGGCTACACCTTC. The chain employs TRBV18 and TRBJ1-2; 7 bases fit TRBD1. Per the germline V gene, CDR1 is KGHSH and CDR2 is LQKENI. With 4 bases clipped from V and 3 bases from J, the junction kept 8 bases outside the gene matches. This CDR3 has 15 amino acids.

The chain is built from TRBV7-2 and TRBJ2-1, with D uncertain. The V and J ends lost 5 bases and 4 bases respectively, with 18 bases between them. Germline V lookup: CDR1 SGHTA, CDR2 FQGNSA. The CDR3 spans 16 residues. CDR3 nucleotides: TGTGCCAGCAGCCCTAGTTTTTCCGCAGAATACAATGAGCAGTTCTTC. Protein: CASSPSFSAEYNEQFF.

This chain connects TRBV7-3 to TRBJ2-5; a weak D match, TRBD1 (5 bases). Germline CDR1 and CDR2: SGHTA and FQGTGA. V was trimmed by 2 bases and J by 5 bases, leaving 9 bases between them. The CDR3 has 13 residues. CDR3 sequence: CASSLGAGETQYF. For the CDR3, the DNA is TGTGCCAGCAGCTTAGGAGCAGGGGAGACCCAGTACTTC.

The chain carries TRBV6-5 and TRBJ2-1; D not certain. Germline assignment: CDR1 MNHEY and CDR2 SVGAGI. The CDR3 is 16 amino acids. Trimming removed 2 bases from V and 3 bases from J, with 14 bases in between. Here the CDR3 DNA reads TGTGCCAGCAGTTACAGAGGCCTAGGCGACTACAATGAGCAGTTCTTC. Protein sequence: CASSYRGLGDYNEQFF.

The chain carries TRBV7-9 and TRBJ2-2; the match to TRBD2 covers 7 bases. The V and J ends lost 4 bases and 4 bases, in that order; junction bases with no gene match: 6. Germline V gene sequence: CDR1 SEHNR, CDR2 FQNEAQ (reference sequence). The CDR3 has 15 residues. DNA of the CDR3: TGTGCCAGCAGCTCCCCGGGGGGTTTCACCGGGGAGCTGTTTTTT. Translated: CASSSPGGFTGELFF.

The chain carries TRBV2 and TRBJ2-3; D is perhaps TRBD1 (6 bases). Trimming removed 5 bases at V and 3 bases at J, with 12 bases between. CDR3 length: 14 amino acids. Per germline, CDR1 SNHLY and CDR2 FYNNEI. Here the CDR3 DNA reads TGTGCCAGCAGTTCCGGGACAACAACAGATACGCAGTATTTT. Protein product: CASSSGTTTDTQYF.

The chain combines TRBV7-3 with TRBJ2-1; TRBD2 aligns across 7 bases. With V trimmed by 3 bases and J by 14 bases, 10 bases remained unmatched. From germline, CDR1 is SGHTA and CDR2 FQGTGA. CDR3 size: 13 residues. DNA of the CDR3: TGTGCCAGCAGCTTGACTAGCACCTGCGGGAAGTTCTTC. Residues: CASSLTSTCGKFF.

With regard to this clone: This sample also contains other DNA sequences that code for the same CDR3. The J gene is TRBJ1-5, the V gene TRBV30; unclear D gene. The germline V gene has CDR1 GTSNPN and CDR2 SVGIG (reference sequence). V was cut by 0 bases and J by 4 bases, with 7 bases left in between. CDR3 size: 13 residues. CDR3 residues: CAWSVGENQPQHF. The CDR3 DNA sequence: TGTGCCTGGAGTGTTGGAGAAAATCAGCCCCAGCATTTT. Full variable domain (rest looked up from reference TRBV30 and TRBJ1-5): SQTIHQWPATLVQPVGSPLSLECTVEGTSNPNLYWYRQAAGRGLQLLFYSVGIGQISSEVPQNLSASRPQDRQFILSSKKLLLSDSGFYLCAWSVGENQPQHFGDGTRLSIL.

The V gene is TRBV27, the J gene TRBJ2-7; D is undetermined. The CDR3 contains 13 residues. Trimming left V 3 bases short and J 2 bases short, with 8 bases between. The germline V gene has CDR1 MNHEY and CDR2 SMNVEV (reference sequence). In nucleotides, the CDR3 is TGTGCCAGCAGTTTTTCCAGTGCCTACGAGCAGTACTTC. Amino acid sequence: CASSFSSAYEQYF.

The rearrangement joins TRBV5-1 to TRBJ1-2, with a weak D call TRBD1 (6 bases). The ends were cut back, 0 bases at V and 4 bases at J, with 10 bases in the middle. From germline, CDR1 is SGHRS and CDR2 YFSETQ. The CDR3 is made up of 14 amino acids. The CDR3 DNA follows: TGCGCCAGCAGCTTGGGGGGGCGCGGCTATGGCTACACCTTC. Translated: CASSLGGRGYGYTF.

The chain uses TRBV13 and TRBJ1-1; D unresolved. Germline values: CDR1 PRHDT, CDR2 FYEKMQ (reference sequence). With 0 bases removed from V and 3 bases from J, the gap between germline ends came to 5 bases. The CDR3 is made up of 13 amino acids. CDR3: CASSLGHYTEAFF. As DNA, the CDR3 is TGTGCCAGCAGCTTAGGCCACTACACTGAAGCTTTCTTT.

The J gene is TRBJ2-2, the V gene TRBV7-9; TRBD2 matches 7 bases. CDR3 length equals 13 residues. V gave up 5 bases and J gave up 4 bases; unmatched junction bases: 1. The germline V gene has CDR1 SEHNR and CDR2 FQNEAQ (reference sequence). CDR3 region: CASSGTTTGELFF. DNA of the CDR3: TGTGCCAGCAGCGGGACTACCACCGGGGAGCTGTTTTTT.

The gene calls are TRBV10-3 and TRBJ2-7, with 7 positions matching TRBD1. The V gene end was trimmed by 4 bases and the J gene end by 2 bases; junction bases not matched to a gene: 5. Germline-derived CDR1 and CDR2 are ENHRY and SYGVKD. The CDR3 loop spans 14 amino acids. The CDR3 is CAISGGTAPYEQYF. The CDR3 coding sequence is TGTGCCATCAGTGGGGGGACAGCCCCCTACGAGCAGTACTTC.

This clone is a singleton in its sample. As DNA, the CDR3 is TGTGCCAGCAGCTCCCTAGCGGGGGGTCGTTATGAGCAGTTCTTC. Its translation is CASSSLAGGRYEQFF. The chain combines TRBV6-5 with TRBJ2-1; TRBD2 agrees at 11 bases. CDR1 is MNHEY, CDR2 SVGAGI, per germline. V lost 6 bases, J lost 8 bases, and 9 bases stayed unmatched. This CDR3 spans 15 amino acids.

The rearrangement joins TRBV6-5 to TRBJ2-5; 8 bases map to TRBD2. Unmatched junction bases numbered 6, after V lost 6 bases and J lost 6 bases. This CDR3 is built from 13 residues. Per germline, CDR1 MNHEY and CDR2 SVGAGI. The chain's CDR3 is CASRPGGGKTQYF. The DNA of the CDR3 is TGTGCCAGCAGACCCGGGGGGGGAAAGACCCAGTACTTC.

The chain uses TRBV19 and TRBJ1-1; 9 bases are a match to TRBD1. V shed 4 bases, J shed 0 bases, and the junction held 3 bases outside the gene matches. CDR3 size: 15 residues. Looked up from germline, CDR1 is LNHDA and CDR2 is SQIVND (reference sequence). This CDR3 is CASSRDRGVNTEAFF. The CDR3, as DNA: TGTGCCAGTAGTAGAGACAGGGGGGTGAACACTGAAGCTTTCTTT.

For this clone: The conserved phenylalanine or tryptophan normally closing the CDR3 is absent here, so this likely arose from a read error. The genes are TRBV6-5 and TRBJ1-3; D unclear. This CDR3 comprises 15 residues. V was cut by 2 bases and J by 0 bases, with 8 bases left in between. Germline values: CDR1 MNHEY, CDR2 SVGAGI. CDR3 loop: CASSYRRSSGNTIYL. CDR3 nucleotides: TGTGCCAGCAGTTACCGCCGGAGCTCTGGAAACACCATATATCTT.